The 18 T cell receptor beta chains below come from one sample, sequenced in a study of cytomegalovirus exposure and HLA in healthy donors. The PCR contained 60 Vbeta and 13 Jbeta primers. The protocol was immunoSEQ multiplex PCR, while the TCRdb copy is restricted to in-frame clones and leaves out a portion. The table lists approximately 150,000 clones, 70% to 80% of them singletons. The sample taken for sequencing was PBMCs. All receptors come from a woman aged 40 to 55 in good health and CMV-seronegative.

This sequence joins TRBV7-3 and TRBJ2-1; weak D call: TRBD2 (5 bases). V lost 1 base, J lost 2 bases, and 9 bases lay in between. The CDR3 totals 15 residues. Germline lookup yields CDR1 SGHTA and CDR2 FQGTGA. CDR3 sequence: CASSLSPGTYNEQFF. The CDR3 DNA sequence: TGTGCCAGCAGCTTAAGCCCGGGAACCTACAATGAGCAGTTCTTC.

The chain recombines TRBV6-5 with TRBJ1-5, with TRBD1 matching over 7 bases. Germline lookup yields CDR1 MNHEY and CDR2 SVGAGI. The CDR3 runs 14 residues. J was trimmed by 8 bases and V by 6 bases; bases with no gene match: 10. In nucleotides, the CDR3 is TGTGCCAGCAGAAGACAGGGACTTAATGAGCCCCAGCATTTT. Protein: CASRRQGLNEPQHF.

The chain employs TRBV7-2 and TRBJ2-7, with D perhaps TRBD2 (5 bases). This CDR3 has 12 residues. Germline V gene data show CDR1 as SGHTA and CDR2 as FQGNSA. V lost 1 base and J lost 5, with 6 bases in between. CDR3 sequence: CASSLGRDEQYF. The CDR3 DNA sequence: TGTGCCAGCAGCTTAGGGCGGGACGAGCAGTACTTC.

This chain uses TRBV4-1 with TRBJ2-5; the D gene is possibly TRBD2 (5 bases). This CDR3 region has 15 residues. The germline V gene encodes CDR1 MGHRA and CDR2 YSYEKL. V lost 5 bases and J 0 bases, leaving 13 bases between the germline ends. CDR3 nucleotide sequence: TGCGCCAGCAGCACCGGGGTCGGGTACCAAGAGACCCAGTACTTC. Protein: CASSTGVGYQETQYF.

The chain employs TRBV7-2 and TRBJ2-1, with TRBD2 matching over 11 bases. From germline, CDR1 is SGHTA and CDR2 FQGNSA. The CDR3 has 15 amino acids. V was clipped by 4 bases and J by 12 bases; unmatched bases: 11. CDR3 DNA sequence: TGTGCCAGCAGCTCGGGTTTAGCGGGAGGGGGGGGGCAGTTCTTC. Translation gives CASSSGLAGGGGQFF.

This sequence joins TRBV7-9 and TRBJ2-5; TRBD2 matches 10 bases. The germline V gene encodes CDR1 SEHNR and CDR2 FQNEAQ (reference sequence). Trimming at V came to 3 bases and at J to 2 bases, leaving 3 bases not matched to a gene. The CDR3 has 15 residues. The CDR3 region has the DNA TGTGCCAGCAGCTTGGCAGCGGGGGGGCAAGAGACCCAGTACTTC. Encoded protein: CASSLAAGGQETQYF.

The chain is built from TRBV27 and TRBJ2-3; possible D gene TRBD2, 5 bases. The CDR3 is 12 residues long. V was shortened by 5 bases and J by 7 bases, with 10 bases between the two germline ends. In germline, CDR1 is MNHEY, CDR2 SMNVEV (reference sequence). The CDR3 nucleotides are TGTGCCAGCAGTCACCGGGGATATACGCAGTATTTT. Amino acids: CASSHRGYTQYF.

The chain carries TRBV29-1 and TRBJ1-2; D call uncertain. The length of the CDR3 is 11 residues. Germline V lookup: CDR1 SQVTM, CDR2 ANQGSEA. The V and J ends lost 2 bases and 6 bases respectively, with 7 bases between them. The CDR3 DNA follows: TGCAGCGTTGAAACAGAAAATGGCTACACCTTC. This gives the protein CSVETENGYTF.

The J gene is TRBJ1-6, the V gene TRBV30, with 11 positions matching TRBD1. Unmatched junction bases numbered 4, after V lost 3 bases and J lost 9 bases. Germline V gives CDR1 GTSNPN, CDR2 SVGIG (reference sequence). This CDR3 spans 14 amino acids. The CDR3 is CAWRPGTGGSPLHF. CDR3 coding DNA: TGTGCCTGGAGGCCCGGGACAGGGGGTTCACCCCTCCACTTT.

The chain combines TRBV27 with TRBJ2-1; 9 nucleotides align to TRBD2. The CDR3 runs 17 residues. Germline V gene data show CDR1 as MNHEY and CDR2 as SMNVEV (reference sequence). The trim removed 6 bases at V and 6 bases at J, leaving 15 bases unmatched. The DNA for the CDR3 is TGTGCCAGCAGCCTTCAACCTATGGCGGGAGGGGCCAATGAGCAGTTCTTC. Encoded protein: CASSLQPMAGGANEQFF.

V gene TRBV7-2 combines with J gene TRBJ2-7; no reliable D call. The CDR3 extends over 13 amino acids. Trimming stripped 5 bases from V and 2 bases from J, with 10 bases between. Germline CDR1 reads SGHTA; CDR2 reads FQGNSA. The CDR3: CASSPTITYEQYF. The CDR3 nucleotides read TGTGCCAGCAGCCCAACAATAACCTACGAGCAGTACTTC. Together with reference TRBV7-2 and TRBJ2-7, the CDR3 gives the full variable domain: GAGVSQSPSNKVTEKGKDVELRCDPISGHTALYWYRQSLGQGLEFLIYFQGNSAPDKSGLPSDRFSAERTGGSVSTLTIQRTQQEDSAVYLCASSPTITYEQYFGPGTRLTVT.

The chain employs TRBV4-2 and TRBJ1-4; tentatively, D is TRBD1 (6 bases). Germline V gives CDR1 LGHNA, CDR2 YNFKEQ. Trimming removed 2 bases from V and 4 bases from J, with 14 bases in between. CDR3 length equals 16 residues. CDR3 loop: CASSQPRTVNNEKLFF. The CDR3 DNA sequence: TGTGCCAGCAGCCAACCGCGGACAGTTAATAATGAAAAACTGTTTTTT.

This chain joins TRBV10-3 and TRBJ2-7; D is undetermined. Per germline, CDR1 ENHRY and CDR2 SYGVKD. With 4 bases removed from V and 7 bases from J, the gap between germline ends came to 17 bases. This CDR3 region has 14 residues. This chain's CDR3 is CAISASQPSGEQYF. CDR3 bases: TGTGCCATCAGTGCCAGTCAACCCTCCGGGGAGCAGTACTTC.

V usage is TRBV5-6 and J usage is TRBJ1-6; no clear D. CDR3 length: 15 residues. The V gene's germline CDR1 is SGHDT and CDR2 YYEEEE. Trimming removed 0 bases at V and 0 bases at J, with 4 bases between. CDR3 region: CASSLVSSYNSPLHF. DNA of the CDR3: TGTGCCAGCAGCTTGGTGAGCTCCTATAATTCACCCCTCCACTTT.

V usage is TRBV19 and J usage is TRBJ1-1; D gene unclear. The CDR3 is 13 residues long. The germline V gene encodes CDR1 LNHDA and CDR2 SQIVND (reference sequence). V dropped 5 bases and J dropped 2 bases, with 9 bases sitting between them. CDR3 amino acids: CASSYNTNTEAFF. Here the CDR3 DNA reads TGTGCCAGTAGTTATAATACAAACACTGAAGCTTTCTTT.

This clone appeared a single time. The rearrangement uses TRBV28 and TRBJ2-2; 7 bases fit TRBD1. This CDR3 contains 13 residues. The V gene end was trimmed by 6 bases and the J gene end by 6 bases; junction bases not matched to a gene: 4. Per the germline V gene, CDR1 is MDHEN and CDR2 is SYDVKM. The CDR3 nucleotides are TGTGCCAGCAGCCTACAGGGGCCCGGGGAGCTGTTTTTT. Translating it yields CASSLQGPGELFF.

The chain joins TRBV28 to TRBJ2-7, with no clear D. This CDR3 comprises 14 residues. Trimming cost V 3 bases and J 2 bases, with 11 bases left between them. Germline V gene sequence: CDR1 MDHEN, CDR2 SYDVKM. The CDR3 bases are TGTGCCAGCAGTTTTGTACTAACAACCTACGAGCAGTACTTC. Translated: CASSFVLTTYEQYF.

This sequence joins TRBV5-5 and TRBJ1-2; maybe TRBD1 (5 bases). The V gene's germline CDR1 is SGHKS and CDR2 YYEKEE (reference sequence). Trimming shortened V by 2 bases and J by 5 bases, and 16 bases separated the two germline ends. This CDR3 contains 15 residues. CDR3 residues: CASSFGAGDGYGYTF. The CDR3 nucleotides read TGTGCCAGCAGCTTCGGGGCGGGGGATGGATATGGCTACACCTTC. The whole variable domain, filled in from reference TRBV5-5 and TRBJ1-2, reads DAGVTQSPTHLIKTRGQQVTLRCSPISGHKSVSWYQQVLGQGPQFIFQYYEKEERGRGNFPDRFSARQFPNYSSELNVNALLLGDSALYLCASSFGAGDGYGYTFGSGTRLTVV.